This TCR beta chain was observed in a study of cytomegalovirus exposure and HLA in healthy donors. The study's findings and limits: Among TCR sequences, most were rare, though some public TCRs appeared in many donors.

Clones were sequenced by immunoSEQ multiplex PCR, and TCRdb holds only the in-frame ones, with some missing. Here the sample spans a few hundred thousand clones, almost 90% being singletons. Per germline, CDR1 MGHRA and CDR2 YSYEKL. CDR3 length: 21 residues. With V trimmed by 4 bases and J by 0 bases, 22 bases remained unmatched. The sample holds one count of this clone. What it recognizes is unknown. The clonotype comes from a woman younger than 30 in good health and CMV-seronegative. Specimen: PBMCs. The genes are TRBV4-1 and TRBJ2-5, with 8 bases aligning to TRBD2. CDR3 DNA: TGCGCCAGCAGCCGATTCCCCAGGGGAGGCGGGAGGTTCGTGGACCAAGAGACCCAGTACTTC. Translating gives CASSRFPRGGGRFVDQETQYF.